This T cell receptor beta chain was sequenced in a study of blood T cell repertoires in COVID-19. Looking at the study overall: The United States, Italy and Spain were the sources of the acute and convalescent COVID-19 samples. PBMCs, B-cell-depleted T cells, or T cells provided the cDNA or gDNA that made up the material.

The method was immunoSEQ multiplex PCR; TCRdb's version includes in-frame clones alone and lacks a portion of them. The sample contains more than 150,000 clones, 85% to 90% of which appear only once. Trimming pared 5 bases from V and 6 bases from J, leaving 20 bases between. CDR1 and CDR2 from the germline V gene are SGHRS and YFSETQ. This CDR3 is 15 amino acids long. V and J are TRBV5-1 and TRBJ1-1, with D possibly TRBD1 on 6 matching bases. The sequenced sample consisted of peripheral blood. The clonotype originates from a man between 65 and 85 years old with active or convalescent COVID-19. CDR3 sequence reads: CASRPYPGGGPEAFF. The CDR3 DNA sequence: TGCGCCAGCAGACCCTACCCTGGGGGGGGCCCTGAAGCTTTCTTT.